This TCR beta chain was observed in a study of blood T cell repertoires in COVID-19. For the study at large: Nucleic acid was either cDNA or gDNA, and it came from T cells, B-cell-depleted T cells, or PBMCs.

Germline V gene lookup returns CDR1 SNHLY and CDR2 FYNNEI. The V and J ends lost 9 bases and 1 base, in that order; junction bases with no gene match: 8. The CDR3 consists of 15 residues. Source study methods: Quantification of nucleated cells was approximated via reference gene primer amplification. Produced via immunoSEQ multiplex PCR; TCRdb's table is partial and in-frame only. That table gives V, J and clone size, and the DNA gave D and trimming. The sample shows around 24,000 clones, over 70% of them seen only once. Material: peripheral blood. The chain links TRBV2 to TRBJ1-1; 10 nucleotides line up with TRBD1. This sequence originates from a man aged 50 to 60 with active or convalescent COVID-19. The CDR3 DNA sequence: TGTGCCAGTGGACGGACAGGGGGGAGGAACACTGAAGCTTTCTTT. Protein product: CASGRTGGRNTEAFF.